Below are 19 T cell receptor beta chains sequenced from a single sample in a study of radiation and T cells in renal cell carcinoma. Time point indicated: baseline pretreatment blood. Treatment described: 15 Gy SBRT to primary tumor, nephrectomy 4 weeks later. Sequenced by immunoSEQ multiplex PCR; TCRdb stores in-frame clones only, minus some. The sample yields tens of thousands of clones, approximately 80% seen once. The sequencing used blood, collected from a patient whose treatment included radiotherapy and nephrectomy. The receptors stem from a man aged 55-75 years with renal cell carcinoma.

The V call is TRBV5-4, the J call TRBJ2-1; 11 bases align to TRBD1. The CDR3 totals 16 residues. Germline V CDR1 and CDR2: SGHNT, YYREEE (reference sequence). The trim removed 4 bases at V and 7 bases at J, leaving 10 bases unmatched. Here the CDR3 reads CASSAFRDRGSNEQFF. The DNA of the CDR3 is TGTGCCAGCAGCGCCTTCCGGGACAGGGGGTCTAATGAGCAGTTCTTC.

The chain uses TRBV10-3 and TRBJ2-3, with 9 bases lining up with TRBD2. The CDR3 totals 16 residues. Looked up from germline, CDR1 is ENHRY and CDR2 is SYGVKD. Trimming took 3 bases from V and 0 from J; bases not matched to a gene: 4. CDR3 bases: TGTGCCATCAGTGATTTCACTAGCGGGAGCACAGATACGCAGTATTTT. Protein product: CAISDFTSGSTDTQYF.

V usage is TRBV28 and J usage is TRBJ2-5; TRBD2 matches at 14 bases. V lost 6 bases to trimming and J lost 9 bases; unmatched junction nucleotides: 12. Germline V gene sequence: CDR1 MDHEN, CDR2 SYDVKM. The CDR3 extends over 16 amino acids. The CDR3 region has the DNA TGTGCCAGCAGCGAGCCCGGGACTAGCGGGAGTGCGTCCCAGTACTTC. As protein: CASSEPGTSGSASQYF.

The CDR3 sequence: CASSPGQGFRETQYF. CDR3 bases: TGCGCCAGCAGCCCTGGACAGGGGTTTAGGGAGACCCAGTACTTC. The chain carries TRBV5-1 and TRBJ2-5, with 9 bases aligning to TRBD1. CDR1 SGHRS and CDR2 YFSETQ come from the germline V gene. CDR3 length equals 15 residues. The trim removed 4 bases at V and 5 bases at J, leaving 9 bases unmatched.

This clone was detected only once. This chain connects TRBV7-7 to TRBJ2-2; D uncertain. The CDR3 spans 13 residues. The V gene lost 1 base and the J gene lost 6 bases, with 6 bases spanning the gap. The V gene's germline CDR1 is SSHAT and CDR2 FNYEAQ (reference sequence). DNA for the CDR3: TGTGCCAGCAGCTTAGGTTGGGCCGGGGAGCTGTTTTTT. Protein product: CASSLGWAGELFF.

This clone was seen only a few times. This rearrangement joins TRBV10-2 to TRBJ1-1, with a weak D call TRBD1 (6 bases). Germline CDR1 WSHSY, CDR2 SAAADI. Trimming took 4 bases from V and 2 from J, leaving 11 bases between them. This CDR3 is 14 amino acids long. DNA for the CDR3: TGCGCCAGCAGTGGGGCGACAGGAAACACTGAAGCTTTCTTT. This translates into CASSGATGNTEAFF.

The chain joins TRBV6-1 to TRBJ1-1; D ambiguous. The CDR3 is made up of 12 amino acids. Germline CDR1 and CDR2: MNHNS and SASEGT. V lost 7 bases and J lost 1, with 7 bases in between. For the CDR3, the DNA is TGTGCCAGCAATCGACCGAACACTGAAGCTTTCTTT. Amino acid sequence: CASNRPNTEAFF.

V is TRBV10-1 and J is TRBJ1-2, with TRBD1 matching 7 bases. V was pared by 5 bases and J by 8 bases, with 8 bases of the junction left unmatched. CDR1 is WNHNN and CDR2 is SYGVQD in the germline V gene (reference sequence). The CDR3 runs 13 residues. The CDR3 DNA is TGCGCCAGCAGTCCTGGACAGGCTGGAGGCTACACCTTC. Translating gives CASSPGQAGGYTF.

This sequence joins TRBV5-6 and TRBJ2-1; 8 positions agree with TRBD2. V lost 4 bases to trimming and J lost 2 bases; unmatched junction nucleotides: 5. The CDR3 is 15 residues long. Per the germline V gene, CDR1 is SGHDT and CDR2 is YYEEEE. CDR3 DNA: TGTGCCAGCAGCCCCGGACTAGCAGCCTACAATGAGCAGTTCTTC. It yields the protein CASSPGLAAYNEQFF.

The CDR3 loop reads CAIKGQDTDTQYF. For the CDR3, the DNA is TGTGCCATCAAGGGACAGGACACAGATACGCAGTATTTT. This chain joins TRBV10-3 and TRBJ2-3, with 8 bases lining up with TRBD1. The CDR3 is made up of 13 amino acids. V lost 7 bases to trimming and J lost 2 bases; unmatched junction nucleotides: 2. Germline-derived CDR1 and CDR2 are ENHRY and SYGVKD.

In this sample, this clone turned up many times. Other DNA sequences in this sample translate to the same CDR3. The chain couples TRBV5-4 to TRBJ1-1; D is uncertain. CDR3 length: 14 amino acids. CDR1 SGHNT and CDR2 YYREEE come from the germline V gene (reference sequence). The V end was cut by 2 bases, the J end by 1 base, with 9 bases between. In nucleotides, the CDR3 is TGTGCCAGCAGCTTTTCCACGGGGAACACTGAAGCTTTCTTT. It yields the protein CASSFSTGNTEAFF.

The chain employs TRBV28 and TRBJ1-2; no clear D. V lost 1 base to trimming and J lost 4 bases, with 10 bases between them. The CDR3 spans 14 residues. Germline CDR1 MDHEN, CDR2 SYDVKM. For the CDR3, the DNA is TGTGCCAGCAGTTTATACCACTACCTCTATGGCTACACCTTC. Translated, it gives CASSLYHYLYGYTF.

This chain connects TRBV12-1 to TRBJ2-1; the DNA was not used to check the table's D call, TRBD2. TRBV12-1 is a pseudogene locus. The CDR3 has 15 amino acids. The CDR3 is CASSINREHVNEQFF. CDR3 in DNA: TGTGCCAGCAGCATTAACCGTGAGCATGTCAATGAGCAGTTCTTC.

This rearrangement joins TRBV5-1 to TRBJ1-4, with 7 bases that match TRBD1. The junction had 6 bases not matched to a gene; V was cut back by 0 bases and J by 10 bases. This CDR3 contains 14 residues. CDR1 is SGHRS, CDR2 YFSETQ, per germline. The CDR3 nucleotides read TGCGCCAGCAGCTTGGGACAGGGTGGAGTAAAACTGTTTTTT. Its translation: CASSLGQGGVKLFF.

The chain has TRBV28 and TRBJ1-2; unclear D gene. The V end was cut by 4 bases, the J end by 4 bases, with 16 bases between. Germline V lookup: CDR1 MDHEN, CDR2 SYDVKM. This CDR3 spans 15 amino acids. The CDR3 loop reads CASSSSSEGSYGYTF. CDR3 DNA: TGTGCCAGCAGTTCCTCCTCAGAGGGCAGCTATGGCTACACCTTC.

The chain carries TRBV7-2 and TRBJ1-5; no firm D call. This CDR3 is built from 14 residues. V lost 5 bases, J lost 3 bases, and 11 bases lay in between. The V gene's germline CDR1 is SGHTA and CDR2 FQGNSA. CDR3 loop: CASSQSRNNQPQHF. The CDR3, as DNA: TGTGCCAGCAGCCAGAGTCGGAACAATCAGCCCCAGCATTTT.

The chain joins TRBV25-1 to TRBJ1-1; a weak D match, TRBD1 (6 bases). Germline lookup yields CDR1 MGHDK and CDR2 SYGVNS. The CDR3 runs to 11 residues. Trimming shortened V by 6 bases and J by 8 bases, and 10 bases separated the two germline ends. In DNA, the CDR3 is TGTGCCAGCAGCCCGGACAGAGAAGCTTTCTTT. Translation gives CASSPDREAFF. Combining the CDR3 with reference TRBV25-1 and TRBJ1-1 gives the whole variable domain EADIYQTPRYLVIGTGKKITLECSQTMGHDKMYWYQQDPGMELHLIHYSYGVNSTEKGDLSSESTVSRIRTEHFPLTLESARPSHTSQYLCASSPDREAFFGQGTRLTVV.

This chain connects TRBV19 to TRBJ1-2; 11 bases are a match to TRBD1. The CDR3 length is 14 residues. Germline V lookup: CDR1 LNHDA, CDR2 SQIVND (reference sequence). V lost 6 bases to trimming and J lost 7 bases; unmatched junction nucleotides: 7. CDR3 residues: CASRIGQGARGYTF. The CDR3 coding sequence is TGTGCCAGTAGAATCGGACAGGGGGCGCGTGGCTACACCTTC.

The chain joins TRBV27 to TRBJ1-2, with 9 bases matching TRBD1. The germline V gene encodes CDR1 MNHEY and CDR2 SMNVEV (reference sequence). This CDR3 comprises 15 residues. Trimming cost V 4 bases and J 5 bases; bases outside gene matches: 8. The CDR3 nucleotides are TGTGCCAGCAGTTCCTACCGGGACAGGGAGTATGGCTACACCTTC. Amino acid sequence: CASSSYRDREYGYTF.